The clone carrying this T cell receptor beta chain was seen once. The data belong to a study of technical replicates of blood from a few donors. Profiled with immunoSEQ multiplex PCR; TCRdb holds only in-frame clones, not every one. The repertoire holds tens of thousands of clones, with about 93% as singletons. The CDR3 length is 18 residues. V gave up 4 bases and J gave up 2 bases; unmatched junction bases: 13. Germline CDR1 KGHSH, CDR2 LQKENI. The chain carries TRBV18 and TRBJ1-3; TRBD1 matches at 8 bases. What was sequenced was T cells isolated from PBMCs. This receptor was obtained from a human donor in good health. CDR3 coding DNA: TGTGCCAGCTCACAGTTCCGAGACAGGGGACGTGCTGGAAACACCATATATTTT. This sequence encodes CASSQFRDRGRAGNTIYF.